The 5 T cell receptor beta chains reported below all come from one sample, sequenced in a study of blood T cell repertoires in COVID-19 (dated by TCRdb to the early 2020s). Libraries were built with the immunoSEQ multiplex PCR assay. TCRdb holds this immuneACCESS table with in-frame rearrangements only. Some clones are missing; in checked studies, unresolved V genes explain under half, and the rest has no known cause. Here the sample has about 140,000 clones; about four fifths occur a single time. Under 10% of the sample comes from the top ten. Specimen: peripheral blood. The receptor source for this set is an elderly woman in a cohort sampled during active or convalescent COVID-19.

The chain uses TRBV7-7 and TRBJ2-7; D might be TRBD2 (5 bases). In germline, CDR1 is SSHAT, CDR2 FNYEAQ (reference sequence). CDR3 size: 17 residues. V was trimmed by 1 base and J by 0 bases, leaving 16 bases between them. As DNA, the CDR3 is TGTGCCAGCAGCTTAGTGCCGGGGTACTATTTCTCCTACGAGCAGTACGTC. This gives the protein CASSLVPGYYFSYEQYV.

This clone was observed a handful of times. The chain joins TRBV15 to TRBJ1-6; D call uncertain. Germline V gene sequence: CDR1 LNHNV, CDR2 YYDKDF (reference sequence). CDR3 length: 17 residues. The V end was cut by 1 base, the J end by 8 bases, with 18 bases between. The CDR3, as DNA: TGTGCCACCAGCAGAGTTAAGGGAGGTAGTGGTGATTCACCCCTCCACTTT. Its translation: CATSRVKGGSGDSPLHF.

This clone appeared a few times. This chain's CDR3 is CASSLYAGGTEIQYF. In DNA, the CDR3 is TGTGCCAGCAGCTTATACGCAGGGGGAACAGAGATTCAGTACTTC. The chain uses TRBV7-9 and TRBJ2-4; 7 bases are a match to TRBD1. The CDR3 runs 15 residues. J was trimmed by 10 bases and V by 2 bases; bases with no gene match: 11. Germline V CDR1 and CDR2: SEHNR, FQNEAQ (reference sequence).

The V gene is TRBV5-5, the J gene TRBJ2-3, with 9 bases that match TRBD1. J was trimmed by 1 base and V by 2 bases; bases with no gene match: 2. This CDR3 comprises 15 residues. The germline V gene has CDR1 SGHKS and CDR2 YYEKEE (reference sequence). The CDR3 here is CASSFWDRGTDTQYF. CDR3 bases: TGTGCCAGCAGCTTTTGGGACAGGGGCACAGATACGCAGTATTTT.

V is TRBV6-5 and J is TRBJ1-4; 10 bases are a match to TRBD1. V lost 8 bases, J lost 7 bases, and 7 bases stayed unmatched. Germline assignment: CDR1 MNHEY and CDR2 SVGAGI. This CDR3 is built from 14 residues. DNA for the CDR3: TGTGCCAGCGGGGACAGGGGACCGGGTGAAAAACTGTTTTTT. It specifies CASGDRGPGEKLFF.